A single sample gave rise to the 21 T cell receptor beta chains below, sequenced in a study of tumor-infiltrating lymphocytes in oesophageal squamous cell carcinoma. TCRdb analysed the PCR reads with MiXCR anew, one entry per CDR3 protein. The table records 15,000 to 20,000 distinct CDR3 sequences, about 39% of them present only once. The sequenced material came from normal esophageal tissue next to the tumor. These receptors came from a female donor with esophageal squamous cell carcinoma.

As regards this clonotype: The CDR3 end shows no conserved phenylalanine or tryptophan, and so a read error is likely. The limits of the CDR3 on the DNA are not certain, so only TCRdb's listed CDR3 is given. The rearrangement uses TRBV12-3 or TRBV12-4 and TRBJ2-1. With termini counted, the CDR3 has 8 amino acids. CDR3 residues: CASSLKIL.

In nucleotides, the CDR3 is TGTGCCATCGGGGGACTAGCGGGCGCTTACAATGAGCAGTTCTTC. Translation gives CAIGGLAGAYNEQFF. The genes are TRBV10-3 and TRBJ2-1; 12 bases agree with TRBD2. V dropped 8 bases and J dropped 4; count of bases not matched to a gene: 6. The CDR3 has 15 residues. Germline CDR1 is ENHRY and CDR2 is SYGVKD.

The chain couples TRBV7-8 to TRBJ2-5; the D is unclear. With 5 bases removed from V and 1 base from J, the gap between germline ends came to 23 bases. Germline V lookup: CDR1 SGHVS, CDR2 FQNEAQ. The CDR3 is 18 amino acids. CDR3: CASSTPPEAKSPQETQYF. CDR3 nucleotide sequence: TGTGCCAGCAGCACACCCCCCGAAGCGAAAAGTCCCCAAGAGACCCAGTACTTC.

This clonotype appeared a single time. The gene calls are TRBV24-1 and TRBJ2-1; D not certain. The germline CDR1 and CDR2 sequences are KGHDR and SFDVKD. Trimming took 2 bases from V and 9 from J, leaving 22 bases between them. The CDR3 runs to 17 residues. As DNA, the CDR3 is TGTGCCACCAGTGATTCCACCACCCCCAGAGTTGGGCCTGAGCAGTTCTTC. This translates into CATSDSTTPRVGPEQFF.

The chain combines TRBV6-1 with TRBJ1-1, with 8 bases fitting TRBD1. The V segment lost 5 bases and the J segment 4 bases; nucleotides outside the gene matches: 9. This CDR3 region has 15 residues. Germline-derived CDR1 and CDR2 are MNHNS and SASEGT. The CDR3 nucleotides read TGTGCCAGCAGTTCCCACAGGGGGGAGGGCACTGAAGCTTTCTTT. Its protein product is CASSSHRGEGTEAFF.

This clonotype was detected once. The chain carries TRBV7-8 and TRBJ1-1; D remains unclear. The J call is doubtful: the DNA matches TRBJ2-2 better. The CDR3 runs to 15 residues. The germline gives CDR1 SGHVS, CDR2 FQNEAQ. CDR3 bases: TGTGCCAGCTGTCTTGAGACGGTTGACACCGGGGAGCTGTTTTTT. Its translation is CASCLETVDTGELFF.

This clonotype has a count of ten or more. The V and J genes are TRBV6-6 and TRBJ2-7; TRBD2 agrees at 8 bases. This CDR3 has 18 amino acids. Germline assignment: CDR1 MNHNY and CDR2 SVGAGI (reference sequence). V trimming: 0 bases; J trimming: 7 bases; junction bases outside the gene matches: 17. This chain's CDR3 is CASSYSRKPGLGLNEQYF. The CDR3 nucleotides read TGTGCCAGCAGTTACTCGAGGAAACCGGGACTAGGCCTCAATGAGCAGTACTTC.

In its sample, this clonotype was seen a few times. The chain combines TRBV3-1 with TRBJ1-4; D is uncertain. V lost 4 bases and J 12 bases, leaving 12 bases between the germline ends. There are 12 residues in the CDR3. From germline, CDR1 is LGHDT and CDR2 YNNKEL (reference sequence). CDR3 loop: CASSPAEGELFF. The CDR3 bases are TGTGCCAGCAGCCCAGCCGAAGGTGAACTGTTTTTT.

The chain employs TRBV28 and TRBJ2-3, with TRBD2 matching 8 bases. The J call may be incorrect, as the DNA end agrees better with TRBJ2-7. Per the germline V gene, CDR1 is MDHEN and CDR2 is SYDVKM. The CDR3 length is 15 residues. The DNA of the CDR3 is TGTGCCAGCAGTTTCTCGGGGGGGCCTTACCCGGAGCAGTACTTC. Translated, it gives CASSFSGGPYPEQYF.

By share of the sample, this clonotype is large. CDR3 DNA: TGTGCCAGCAGCTTACTGACTAGCCGGCACGATACGCAGTATTTT. Translating gives CASSLLTSRHDTQYF. The V gene is TRBV7-8, the J gene TRBJ2-3; 7 positions match TRBD2. V was pared by 2 bases and J by 6 bases, with 8 bases of the junction left unmatched. The CDR3 length is 15 residues. From germline, CDR1 is SGHVS and CDR2 FQNEAQ.

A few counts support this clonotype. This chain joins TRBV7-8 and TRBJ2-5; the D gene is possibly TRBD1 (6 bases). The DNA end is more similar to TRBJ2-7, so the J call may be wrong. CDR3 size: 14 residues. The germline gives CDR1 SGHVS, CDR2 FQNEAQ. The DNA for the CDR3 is TGTGCCAGCAGCTTACCAGGGGTAACCTACGAGCAGTACTTC. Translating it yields CASSLPGVTYEQYF.

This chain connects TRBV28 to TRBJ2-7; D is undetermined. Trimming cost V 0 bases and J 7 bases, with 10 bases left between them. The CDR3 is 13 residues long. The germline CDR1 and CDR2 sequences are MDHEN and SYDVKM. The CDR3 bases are TGTGCCAGCAGTTTATGGCTGGCGAATGAGCAGTACTTC. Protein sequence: CASSLWLANEQYF.

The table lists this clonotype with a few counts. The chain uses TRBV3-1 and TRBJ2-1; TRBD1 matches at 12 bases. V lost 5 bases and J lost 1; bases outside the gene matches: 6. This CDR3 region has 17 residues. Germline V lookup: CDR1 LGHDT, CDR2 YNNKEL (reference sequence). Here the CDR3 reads CASSAGTGGASYNEQFF. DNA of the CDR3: TGTGCCAGCAGCGCCGGGACAGGGGGCGCGTCCTACAATGAGCAGTTCTTC.

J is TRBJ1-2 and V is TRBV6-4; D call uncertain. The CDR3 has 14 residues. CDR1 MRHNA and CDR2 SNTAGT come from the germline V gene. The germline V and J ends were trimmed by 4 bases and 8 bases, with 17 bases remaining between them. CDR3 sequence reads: CASSAAGRVWGYTF. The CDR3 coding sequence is TGTGCCAGCAGTGCTGCAGGTCGGGTCTGGGGCTACACCTTC.

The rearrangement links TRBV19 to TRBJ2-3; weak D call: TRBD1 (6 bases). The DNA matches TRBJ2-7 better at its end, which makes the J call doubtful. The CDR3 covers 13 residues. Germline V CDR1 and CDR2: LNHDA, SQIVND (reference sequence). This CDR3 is CASSPMIGQQQYF. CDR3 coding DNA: TGTGCCAGTAGCCCGATGATTGGACAGCAGCAGTACTTC.

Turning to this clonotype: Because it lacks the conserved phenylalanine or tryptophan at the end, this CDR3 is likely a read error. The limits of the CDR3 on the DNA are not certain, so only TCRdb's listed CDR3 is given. Here the CDR3 reads CASSLDRLQAFFGQ. The chain combines TRBV7-6 with TRBJ2-3; the table's D call, TRBD1, was not checked against the DNA. Germline V gene lookup returns CDR1 SGHVS and CDR2 FNYEAQ. From its first to its last residue, the CDR3 has 14 amino acids.

The CDR3 loop reads CASSPDRLTDTQYF. Written as DNA, the CDR3 is TGTGCCAGTAGTCCTGACAGACTCACAGATACGCAGTATTTT. J is TRBJ2-3 and V is TRBV19, with a weak D call TRBD1 (5 bases). Germline V lookup: CDR1 LNHDA, CDR2 SQIVND (reference sequence). The CDR3 has 14 amino acids. Deletions cut 5 bases from V and 2 bases from J, with 11 bases between.

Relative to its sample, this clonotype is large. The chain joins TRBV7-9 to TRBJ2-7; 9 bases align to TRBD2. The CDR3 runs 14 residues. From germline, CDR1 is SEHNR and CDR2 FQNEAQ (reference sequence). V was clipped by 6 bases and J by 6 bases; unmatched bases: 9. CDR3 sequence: CASSPGLADPEQYF. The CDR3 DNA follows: TGTGCCAGCAGTCCGGGACTAGCCGATCCCGAGCAGTACTTC.

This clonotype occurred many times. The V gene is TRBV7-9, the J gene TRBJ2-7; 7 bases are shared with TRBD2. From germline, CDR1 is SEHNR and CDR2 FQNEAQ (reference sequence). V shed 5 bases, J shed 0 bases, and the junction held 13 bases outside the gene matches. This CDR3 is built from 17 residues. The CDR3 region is CASSPFGSGVSSYEQYF. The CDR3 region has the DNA TGTGCCAGCAGCCCCTTTGGAAGCGGGGTAAGCTCCTACGAGCAGTACTTC.

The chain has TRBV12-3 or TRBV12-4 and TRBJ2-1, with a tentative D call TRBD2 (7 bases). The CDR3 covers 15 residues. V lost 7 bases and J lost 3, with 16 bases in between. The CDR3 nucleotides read TGTGCCAGCACCAGAGGGAGGGGGTACTACAATGAGCAGTTCTTC. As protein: CASTRGRGYYNEQFF.

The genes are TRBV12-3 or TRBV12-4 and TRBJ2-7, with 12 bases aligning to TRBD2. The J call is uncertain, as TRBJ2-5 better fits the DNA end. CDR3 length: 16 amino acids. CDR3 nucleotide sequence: TGTGCCAGCAGCTTAAGGCTAGCGGGGGGGCAAGAGACCCAGTACTTC. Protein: CASSLRLAGGQETQYF.